Following are 32 T cell receptor beta chains from one sample sequenced in a study of cytomegalovirus exposure and HLA in healthy donors. PCR primers comprised 60 Vbeta and 13 Jbeta primers. The data were produced by immunoSEQ multiplex PCR, yet TCRdb's version contains in-frame clones alone and is incomplete. Of some 140,000 clones listed, about 74% are singletons. The sample consisted of PBMCs. All receptors derive from a man aged 25 to 40 in good health and CMV-seronegative.

This clone is a singleton in its sample. The rearrangement uses TRBV7-2 and TRBJ2-1; no clear D. This CDR3 comprises 14 residues. The germline CDR1 and CDR2 sequences are SGHTA and FQGNSA. The V and J ends lost 0 bases and 6 bases respectively, with 9 bases between them. CDR3 nucleotides: TGTGCCAGCAGCTTAGCGCGTGGAGTCAATGAGCAGTTCTTC. Translating gives CASSLARGVNEQFF. Drawing the rest from reference TRBV7-2 and TRBJ2-1, the complete variable domain is GAGVSQSPSNKVTEKGKDVELRCDPISGHTALYWYRQSLGQGLEFLIYFQGNSAPDKSGLPSDRFSAERTGGSVSTLTIQRTQQEDSAVYLCASSLARGVNEQFFGPGTRLTVL.

A single count supports this clone. The gene calls are TRBV7-6 and TRBJ2-7, with D tentatively TRBD1 (6 bases). V was pared by 4 bases and J by 5 bases, with 15 bases between. Germline CDR1 and CDR2: SGHVS and FNYEAQ. This CDR3 is 14 amino acids long. CDR3 in DNA: TGTGCCAGCAGCTCACTTCAGGGGAGCAACGAGCAGTACTTC. Residues: CASSSLQGSNEQYF. The variable domain in full, completed from reference TRBV7-6 and TRBJ2-7, reads GAGVSQSPRYKVTKRGQDVALRCDPISGHVSLYWYRQALGQGPEFLTYFNYEAQQDKSGLPNDRFSAERPEGSISTLTIQRTEQRDSAMYRCASSSLQGSNEQYFGPGTRLTVT.

The chain employs TRBV7-3 and TRBJ2-3; 11 bases align to TRBD2. This CDR3 contains 17 residues. Germline V lookup: CDR1 SGHTA, CDR2 FQGTGA. The V gene end was trimmed by 5 bases and the J gene end by 1 base; junction bases not matched to a gene: 8. For the CDR3, the DNA is TGTGCCAGCAGCGTGGGGACTAGCGGAGGGGGCACAGATACGCAGTATTTT. Amino acid sequence: CASSVGTSGGGTDTQYF. The complete variable domain, with remaining parts taken from reference TRBV7-3 and TRBJ2-3, reads GAGVSQTPSNKVTEKGKYVELRCDPISGHTALYWYRQSLGQGPEFLIYFQGTGAADDSGLPNDRFFAVRPEGSVSTLKIQRTERGDSAVYLCASSVGTSGGGTDTQYFGPGTRLTVL.

This clone has a single count. V gene TRBV5-1 combines with J gene TRBJ1-1, with a tentative D call TRBD1 (5 bases). The V gene lost 3 bases and the J gene lost 8 bases, with 8 bases spanning the gap. The CDR3 is made up of 11 amino acids. Germline V lookup: CDR1 SGHRS, CDR2 YFSETQ. CDR3 coding DNA: TGCGCCAGCAGCTGGGGGGGGGAAGCTTTCTTT. It encodes CASSWGGEAFF. The full variable domain, with the rest looked up from reference TRBV5-1 and TRBJ1-1, is KAGVTQTPRYLIKTRGQQVTLSCSPISGHRSVSWYQQTPGQGLQFLFEYFSETQRNKGNFPGRFSGRQFSNSRSEMNVSTLELGDSALYLCASSWGGEAFFGQGTRLTVV.

The chain has TRBV21-1 and TRBJ2-2; the table's D call, TRBD1, has no DNA check behind it. TRBV21-1 is an annotated pseudogene. There are 15 residues in the CDR3. The CDR3 DNA reads as TGTGCCAGCAGCAAGACGGGACAGGGCACCGGGGAGCTGTTTTTT. Residues: CASSKTGQGTGELFF.

This chain connects TRBV7-9 to TRBJ1-4, with 9 positions matching TRBD1. CDR1 is SEHNR, CDR2 FQNEAQ, per germline (reference sequence). The CDR3 spans 16 residues. V shed 5 bases, J shed 8 bases, and the junction held 12 bases outside the gene matches. CDR3 in amino acids: CASSPRGTGNREKLFF. The DNA for the CDR3 is TGTGCCAGCAGCCCCAGGGGGACAGGGAATAGGGAAAAACTGTTTTTT. Using reference TRBV7-9 and TRBJ1-4 for the parts outside the CDR3, the full variable domain is DTGVSQNPRHKITKRGQNVTFRCDPISEHNRLYWYRQTLGQGPEFLTYFQNEAQLEKSRLLSDRFSAERPKGSFSTLEIQRTEQGDSAMYLCASSPRGTGNREKLFFGSGTQLSVL.

The rearrangement uses TRBV2 and TRBJ1-5, with unresolved D. Between the trimmed V and J ends, which lost 4 bases and 5 bases, there was a span of 9 bases. The CDR3 loop spans 13 amino acids. CDR1 and CDR2 from the germline V gene are SNHLY and FYNNEI. The CDR3 DNA reads as TGTGCCAGCAGTGCAGGCAGAGATCAGCCCCAGCATTTT. This sequence encodes CASSAGRDQPQHF.

The V and J genes are TRBV27 and TRBJ2-7; TRBD1 matches at 7 bases. J was trimmed by 4 bases and V by 4 bases; bases with no gene match: 10. CDR3 length: 15 amino acids. From germline, CDR1 is MNHEY and CDR2 SMNVEV (reference sequence). The CDR3, as DNA: TGTGCCAGCAGTTCCCGACAGGGTGCTGGATACGAGCAGTACTTC. This translates into CASSSRQGAGYEQYF.

The V gene is TRBV28, the J gene TRBJ1-5; possibly TRBD1 for D (5 bases). Trimming cost V 7 bases and J 7 bases, with 14 bases left between them. CDR3 length: 13 residues. Germline V CDR1 and CDR2: MDHEN, SYDVKM. The CDR3 coding sequence is TGTGCCAGCATTCCCTTCGGGGGACAGCCCCAGCATTTT. Its translation: CASIPFGGQPQHF.

This chain connects TRBV5-5 to TRBJ1-4, with D tentatively TRBD1 (5 bases). The CDR3 has 15 residues. V was shortened by 0 bases and J by 3 bases, with 9 bases between the two germline ends. Germline values: CDR1 SGHKS, CDR2 YYEKEE (reference sequence). This CDR3 is CASSLVGLANEKLFF. As DNA, the CDR3 is TGTGCCAGCAGCTTGGTGGGGCTAGCTAATGAAAAACTGTTTTTT.

The chain is built from TRBV5-5 and TRBJ1-5; the match to TRBD1 covers 8 bases. This CDR3 has 16 residues. CDR1 SGHKS and CDR2 YYEKEE come from the germline V gene (reference sequence). The junction had 8 bases not matched to a gene; V was cut back by 2 bases and J by 4 bases. CDR3: CASSFGDRLLNQPQHF. The CDR3 DNA reads as TGTGCCAGCAGCTTCGGGGACAGGCTTCTGAATCAGCCCCAGCATTTT.

This chain links TRBV7-9 with TRBJ2-1; 9 bases match TRBD2. V trimming: 2 bases; J trimming: 4 bases; junction bases outside the gene matches: 9. This CDR3 has 17 residues. From germline, CDR1 is SEHNR and CDR2 FQNEAQ (reference sequence). The CDR3 DNA follows: TGTGCCAGCAGCTTACAACGGACAGCGGGAGGATACAATGAGCAGTTCTTC. As protein: CASSLQRTAGGYNEQFF. Drawing the rest from reference TRBV7-9 and TRBJ2-1, the complete variable domain is DTGVSQNPRHKITKRGQNVTFRCDPISEHNRLYWYRQTLGQGPEFLTYFQNEAQLEKSRLLSDRFSAERPKGSFSTLEIQRTEQGDSAMYLCASSLQRTAGGYNEQFFGPGTRLTVL.

This chain links TRBV5-6 with TRBJ1-1; 9 nucleotides match TRBD1. CDR3 size: 14 residues. After removal of 6 bases from V and 5 bases from J, the junction contained 8 bases not matched to a gene. Germline lookup yields CDR1 SGHDT and CDR2 YYEEEE. The CDR3 DNA sequence: TGTGCCAGCATAAGACAGGGGGTGGGAACTGAAGCTTTCTTT. It is translated as CASIRQGVGTEAFF.

As for this clone: One junction end disagrees with the germline gene, perhaps due to a read error. The rearrangement uses TRBV2 and TRBJ2-1; 9 nucleotides line up with TRBD2. The CDR3 is 11 amino acids. The germline V gene has CDR1 SNHLY and CDR2 FYNNEI. The CDR3 bases are TGTGCCAGCAGATTTAGCGGGAGTTTGATCTTC. Translation: CASRFSGSLIF.

The chain joins TRBV10-3 to TRBJ2-7; 12 nucleotides agree with TRBD2. The V gene end was trimmed by 6 bases and the J gene end by 2 bases; junction bases not matched to a gene: 2. CDR3 size: 14 residues. Germline assignment: CDR1 ENHRY and CDR2 SYGVKD. This CDR3 reads CAIRRTSGAYEQYF. CDR3 nucleotide sequence: TGTGCCATCAGGAGGACTAGCGGGGCCTACGAGCAGTACTTC.

In its sample, this clone was seen once. This chain uses TRBV6-1 with TRBJ2-1; tentatively, D is TRBD2 (5 bases). Germline V lookup: CDR1 MNHNS, CDR2 SASEGT. V was clipped by 2 bases and J by 5 bases, with 13 bases between them. This CDR3 is built from 15 residues. Written as DNA, the CDR3 is TGTGCCAGCAGTGAATCCGGACTTTTCAACAATGAGCAGTTCTTC. Protein: CASSESGLFNNEQFF.

A few counts support this clone. The chain recombines TRBV5-6 with TRBJ1-2; 9 nucleotides agree with TRBD1. This CDR3 region has 15 residues. CDR1 and CDR2 from the germline V gene are SGHDT and YYEEEE. J gave up 1 base and V 4 bases, and 5 bases lay outside the gene matches. The DNA for the CDR3 is TGTGCCAGCAGCACAGGACAGGGGTTTAACTATGGCTACACCTTC. Protein sequence: CASSTGQGFNYGYTF.

The table lists this clone with a count of one. J is TRBJ2-3 and V is TRBV6-1; TRBD2 matches 15 bases. Looked up from germline, CDR1 is MNHNS and CDR2 is SASEGT. The length of the CDR3 is 15 residues. V was pared by 7 bases and J by 5 bases, with 4 bases of the junction left unmatched. CDR3 region: CASTGLAGGRDTQYF. The CDR3 DNA is TGTGCCAGCACGGGACTAGCGGGAGGAAGAGATACGCAGTATTTT.

The J gene is TRBJ1-5, the V gene TRBV7-8; TRBD1 is a possible D gene (5 bases). Trimming removed 2 bases from V and 1 base from J, with 12 bases in between. The CDR3 is 16 residues long. Germline V gene sequence: CDR1 SGHVS, CDR2 FQNEAQ. Written as DNA, the CDR3 is TGTGCCAGCAGCTTAATAAGGACACTAAGCAATCAGCCCCAGCATTTT. Translation gives CASSLIRTLSNQPQHF.

The rearrangement links TRBV7-6 to TRBJ2-5; D is unclear. This CDR3 is 14 amino acids long. CDR1 SGHVS and CDR2 FNYEAQ come from the germline V gene. V was pared by 1 base and J by 2 bases, with 8 bases between. As DNA, the CDR3 is TGTGCCAGCAGCTTAGGTCAGGCTCAAGAGACCCAGTACTTC. Translation gives CASSLGQAQETQYF.

The gene calls are TRBV5-1 and TRBJ2-7; D perhaps matches TRBD2 (6 bases). Germline V CDR1 and CDR2: SGHRS, YFSETQ. The CDR3 sequence is 16 residues long. V gave up 4 bases and J gave up 3 bases, with 20 bases separating them. DNA of the CDR3: TGCGCCAGCAGCCCTTACGGGGGAGGAAAAGGCTACGAGCAGTACTTC. Protein product: CASSPYGGGKGYEQYF. The variable domain in full, completed from reference TRBV5-1 and TRBJ2-7, reads KAGVTQTPRYLIKTRGQQVTLSCSPISGHRSVSWYQQTPGQGLQFLFEYFSETQRNKGNFPGRFSGRQFSNSRSEMNVSTLELGDSALYLCASSPYGGGKGYEQYFGPGTRLTVT.

The chain links TRBV28 to TRBJ2-1; 7 nucleotides line up with TRBD2. Germline loops: CDR1 MDHEN, CDR2 SYDVKM. V gave up 3 bases and J gave up 2 bases; unmatched junction bases: 10. The CDR3 consists of 17 residues. The CDR3 bases are TGTGCCAGCAGTTTGGGAGGGGCGGTAAAGGCCTACAATGAGCAGTTCTTC. Its protein product is CASSLGGAVKAYNEQFF.

This chain connects TRBV2 to TRBJ2-1; 8 nucleotides agree with TRBD1. Trimming cost V 7 bases and J 9 bases; bases outside gene matches: 8. In germline, CDR1 is SNHLY, CDR2 FYNNEI. This CDR3 contains 13 residues. CDR3 residues: CASKDTGGSEQFF. The CDR3 nucleotides read TGTGCCAGCAAAGATACAGGGGGAAGTGAGCAGTTCTTC.

The chain uses TRBV6-1 and TRBJ1-2, with TRBD1 matching over 7 bases. The CDR3 sequence is 15 residues long. Trimming at V came to 4 bases and at J to 6 bases, leaving 11 bases not matched to a gene. Germline CDR1 MNHNS, CDR2 SASEGT. For the CDR3, the DNA is TGTGCCAGCAGTGGGCTTTTTTGGCAGGGGGATGGCTACACCTTC. This codes for CASSGLFWQGDGYTF.

This clone was observed a single time. The CDR3 sequence: CASRSSGSYNEQFF. As DNA, the CDR3 is TGTGCCAGCCGGTCTAGCGGGAGCTACAATGAGCAGTTCTTC. The rearrangement joins TRBV2 to TRBJ2-1, with 10 bases fitting TRBD2. The CDR3 loop spans 14 amino acids. CDR1 is SNHLY and CDR2 is FYNNEI in the germline V gene. With 8 bases clipped from V and 3 bases from J, the junction kept 4 bases outside the gene matches.

This CDR3 is CASRGEMLAFF. The CDR3 bases are TGTGCCAGCAGAGGGGAAATGTTAGCTTTCTTT. The gene calls are TRBV6-1 and TRBJ1-1; D might be TRBD1 (5 bases). CDR3 size: 11 residues. CDR1 is MNHNS, CDR2 SASEGT, per germline. The V and J ends lost 6 bases and 10 bases respectively, with 12 bases between them.

V is TRBV7-6 and J is TRBJ1-1; tentative D call: TRBD1 (5 bases). CDR1 is SGHVS and CDR2 is FNYEAQ in the germline V gene. This CDR3 region has 12 residues. Between the trimmed V and J ends, which lost 5 bases and 4 bases, there was a span of 8 bases. CDR3 bases: TGTGCCAGCAGCATGGGGGGCACTGAAGCTTTCTTT. Encoded protein: CASSMGGTEAFF.

This clone was detected only once. The genes are TRBV29-1 and TRBJ2-2; 7 bases align to TRBD2. The V gene's germline CDR1 is SQVTM and CDR2 ANQGSEA. The trim removed 6 bases at V and 3 bases at J, leaving 10 bases unmatched. There are 15 residues in the CDR3. The DNA for the CDR3 is TGCAGCGTGGGTCGGGCGGGAGCTGACACCGGGGAGCTGTTTTTT. Amino acids: CSVGRAGADTGELFF.

The CDR3 loop is CASSLDRGRAEQYF. Here the CDR3 DNA reads TGTGCCAGCAGCTTGGACAGGGGGCGGGCCGAGCAGTACTTC. This rearrangement joins TRBV5-4 to TRBJ2-7; the match to TRBD1 covers 9 bases. Germline V gene data show CDR1 as SGHNT and CDR2 as YYREEE (reference sequence). The junction had 4 bases not matched to a gene; V was cut back by 0 bases and J by 6 bases. This CDR3 is 14 amino acids long.

This chain uses TRBV6-1 with TRBJ1-4; D is unclear. CDR3 length: 15 amino acids. The germline V and J ends were trimmed by 2 bases and 4 bases, with 11 bases remaining between them. CDR1 is MNHNS, CDR2 SASEGT, per germline. CDR3: CASSEWGGFNEKLFF. Written as DNA, the CDR3 is TGTGCCAGCAGTGAATGGGGAGGATTTAATGAAAAACTGTTTTTT.

The chain uses TRBV4-2 and TRBJ2-1; TRBD2 agrees at 10 bases. The J segment lost 7 bases and the V segment lost 0 bases, leaving 9 bases of the junction unmatched. This CDR3 has 17 residues. CDR1 and CDR2 (germline): LGHNA, YNFKEQ. CDR3 protein: CASSQDNLAGGGNEQFF. CDR3 in DNA: TGTGCCAGCAGCCAAGATAACTTAGCGGGAGGTGGGAATGAGCAGTTCTTC.

The J gene is TRBJ2-1, the V gene TRBV9, with 10 bases fitting TRBD2. CDR1 SGDLS and CDR2 YYNGEE come from the germline V gene. The junction had 10 bases not matched to a gene; V was cut back by 4 bases and J by 6 bases. The CDR3 totals 16 residues. The CDR3, as DNA: TGTGCCAGCAGCTCGCGACGGCTAGCGGGAGTCAATGAGCAGTTCTTC. This sequence encodes CASSSRRLAGVNEQFF.